What follows are 8 T cell receptor beta chains derived from one specimen sequenced in a study of CD4 T cell repertoires in COVID-19. TCRdb keeps only in-frame clones here, not all; method: immunoSEQ multiplex PCR. The table has fewer than 100,000 clones, around four fifths seen once. The source material was CD4+ T cells from peripheral blood, sampled after recovery from COVID-19. These receptor sequences come from a human donor who had COVID-19.

The chain is built from TRBV7-2 and TRBJ2-1; 7 bases align to TRBD2. Germline loops: CDR1 SGHTA, CDR2 FQGNSA. V was pared by 5 bases and J by 4 bases, with 8 bases of the junction left unmatched. This CDR3 region has 15 residues. The CDR3 bases are TGTGCCAGCAGCACCGGCGGGGGTCTATACAATGAGCAGTTCTTC. Protein sequence: CASSTGGGLYNEQFF.

The CDR3 nucleotides are TGTGCCAGCAGTCAAACGGGACCTGCTAAGTACGAGCAGTACTTC. This translates into CASSQTGPAKYEQYF. The chain combines TRBV6-5 with TRBJ2-7; D is perhaps TRBD1 or TRBD2 (5 bases each). Deletions cut 5 bases from V and 4 bases from J, with 18 bases between. The V gene's germline CDR1 is MNHEY and CDR2 SVGAGI. The CDR3 is 15 residues long.

This chain links TRBV7-9 with TRBJ1-2; D gene unclear. Deletions cut 2 bases from V and 8 bases from J, with 6 bases between. The CDR3 is 11 residues long. Germline values: CDR1 SEHNR, CDR2 FQNEAQ (reference sequence). CDR3 amino acids: CASSLTRGYTF. CDR3 coding DNA: TGTGCCAGCAGCTTAACCAGGGGCTACACCTTC.

The rearrangement uses TRBV6-5 and TRBJ2-5; D is undetermined. Germline V gene lookup returns CDR1 MNHEY and CDR2 SVGAGI. This CDR3 comprises 11 residues. Trimming left V 7 bases short and J 5 bases short, with 8 bases between. CDR3 residues: CASKAYETQYF. The CDR3 DNA reads as TGTGCCAGCAAGGCTTACGAGACCCAGTACTTC.

The chain is built from TRBV18 and TRBJ2-7; 7 bases line up with TRBD1. V gave up 5 bases and J gave up 5 bases; unmatched junction bases: 0. Germline CDR1 is KGHSH and CDR2 is LQKENI. This CDR3 has 11 residues. The CDR3 is CASSGTDEQYF. DNA of the CDR3: TGTGCCAGCTCAGGGACAGACGAGCAGTACTTC.

CDR3 nucleotides: TGTGCCAGCAGTGAAGGGATTGACTATGGCTACACCTTC. The encoded protein is CASSEGIDYGYTF. The V and J genes are TRBV6-1 and TRBJ1-2; D gene uncertain. The V end lost 1 base, the J end lost 3 bases, and 6 bases lay between the germline ends. Germline CDR1 MNHNS, CDR2 SASEGT. There are 13 residues in the CDR3.

The chain recombines TRBV4-2 with TRBJ1-6, with 7 bases matching TRBD1. The J segment lost 6 bases and the V segment lost 0 bases, leaving 2 bases of the junction unmatched. The germline V gene encodes CDR1 LGHNA and CDR2 YNFKEQ. The CDR3 covers 15 residues. The CDR3 DNA sequence: TGTGCCAGCAGCCAAGAGCGGGACAGTAATTCACCCCTCCACTTT. Translating gives CASSQERDSNSPLHF.

V and J are TRBV3-1 (or the pseudogene TRBV3-2) and TRBJ2-3; 10 positions agree with TRBD1. This CDR3 has 16 residues. The germline V gene has CDR1 LGHDT and CDR2 YNNKEL (reference sequence). The V gene end was trimmed by 2 bases and the J gene end by 2 bases; junction bases not matched to a gene: 4. In nucleotides, the CDR3 is TGTGCCAGCAGCCAAAGGACAGGGGGGTACACAGATACGCAGTATTTT. It specifies CASSQRTGGYTDTQYF.